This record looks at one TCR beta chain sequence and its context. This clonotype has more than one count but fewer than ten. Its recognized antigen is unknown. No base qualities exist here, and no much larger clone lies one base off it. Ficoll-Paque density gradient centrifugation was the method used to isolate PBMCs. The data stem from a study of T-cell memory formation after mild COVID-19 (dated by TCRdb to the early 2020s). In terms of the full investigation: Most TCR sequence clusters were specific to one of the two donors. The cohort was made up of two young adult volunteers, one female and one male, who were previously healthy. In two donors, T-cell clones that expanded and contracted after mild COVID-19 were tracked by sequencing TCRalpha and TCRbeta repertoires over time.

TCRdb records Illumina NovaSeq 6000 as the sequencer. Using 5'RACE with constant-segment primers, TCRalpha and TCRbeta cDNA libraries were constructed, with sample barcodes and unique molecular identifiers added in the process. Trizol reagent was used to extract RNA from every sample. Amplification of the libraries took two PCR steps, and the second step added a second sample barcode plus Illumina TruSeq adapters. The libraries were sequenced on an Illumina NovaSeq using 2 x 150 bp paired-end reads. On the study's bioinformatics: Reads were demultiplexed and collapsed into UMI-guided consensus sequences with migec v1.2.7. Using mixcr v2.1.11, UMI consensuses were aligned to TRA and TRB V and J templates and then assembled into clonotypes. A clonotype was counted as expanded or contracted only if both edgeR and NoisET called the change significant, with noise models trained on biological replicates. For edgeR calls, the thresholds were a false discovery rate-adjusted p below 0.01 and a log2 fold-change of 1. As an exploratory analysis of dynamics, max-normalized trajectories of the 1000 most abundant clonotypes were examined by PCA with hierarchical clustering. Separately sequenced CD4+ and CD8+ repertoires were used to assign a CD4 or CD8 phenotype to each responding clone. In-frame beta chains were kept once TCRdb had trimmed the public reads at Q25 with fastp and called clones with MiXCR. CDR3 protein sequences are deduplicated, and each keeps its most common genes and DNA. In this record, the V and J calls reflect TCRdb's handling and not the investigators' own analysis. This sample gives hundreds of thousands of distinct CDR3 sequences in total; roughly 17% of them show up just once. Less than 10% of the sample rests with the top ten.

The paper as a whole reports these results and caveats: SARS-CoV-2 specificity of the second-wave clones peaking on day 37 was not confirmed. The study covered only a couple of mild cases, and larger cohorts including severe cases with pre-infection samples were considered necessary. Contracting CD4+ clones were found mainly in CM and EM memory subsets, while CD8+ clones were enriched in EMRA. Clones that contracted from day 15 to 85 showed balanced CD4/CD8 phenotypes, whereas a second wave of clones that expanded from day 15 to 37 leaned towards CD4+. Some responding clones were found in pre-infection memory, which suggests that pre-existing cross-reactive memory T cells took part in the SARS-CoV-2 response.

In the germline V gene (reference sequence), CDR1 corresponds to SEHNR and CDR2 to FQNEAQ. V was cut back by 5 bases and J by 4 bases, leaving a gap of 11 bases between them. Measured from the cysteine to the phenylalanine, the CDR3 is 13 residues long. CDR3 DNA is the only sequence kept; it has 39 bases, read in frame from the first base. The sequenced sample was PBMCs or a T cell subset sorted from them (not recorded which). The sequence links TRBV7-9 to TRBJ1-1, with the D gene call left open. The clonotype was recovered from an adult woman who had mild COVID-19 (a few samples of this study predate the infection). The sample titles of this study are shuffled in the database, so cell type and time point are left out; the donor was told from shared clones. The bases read TGTGCCAGCAGCATAACCCACGGCACTGAAGCTTTCTTT. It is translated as CASSITHGTEAFF.